This T cell receptor (beta chain) was observed in a study of graft-versus-host responses after intestinal transplantation. Responders (roughly 200,000, CFSE-labeled) were co-plated with roughly 200,000 irradiated, violet-dye-labeled stimulators. The CDR3 covers 12 residues. The V end lost 4 bases, the J end lost 3 bases, and 6 bases lay between the germline ends. Germline V CDR1 and CDR2: SGHAT, FQNNGV. TCRdb's copy holds only in-frame clones and misses some; the assay was immunoSEQ multiplex PCR. The table includes about 14,000 clones, 35% to 40% detected once. The sample consisted of alloreactive CD8+ T cells from a mixed lymphocyte reaction culture, taken before intestinal transplant. As to subset: CFSE-low proliferating T cells sorted from approximately 6-day pre-transplant mixed lymphocyte reaction (GvH or HvG direction). The sequence came from a human patient who received an intestinal transplant. The chain couples TRBV11-2 to TRBJ1-1; D not certain. The CDR3 DNA follows: TGTGCCAGCAGCTACGGGGACACTGAAGCTTTCTTT. Translating gives CASSYGDTEAFF.